This T cell receptor beta chain was recovered during a study of blood T cell repertoires in COVID-19. Per the original data handling: How many nucleated cells were present was estimated from reference gene primer amplification. Here immunoSEQ multiplex PCR was the method, and the copy in TCRdb shows in-frame clones only, minus some. The DNA was the basis for D and trimming; V, J and clone size are from that table. The sample has around 400,000 clones, 80% to 90% seen once. The CDR3 is 14 amino acids. V lost 6 bases and J 2 bases, leaving 13 bases between the germline ends. CDR1 and CDR2 from the germline V gene are LNHDA and SQIVND (reference sequence).

Sequencing used peripheral blood. This receptor was taken from a woman aged 25 to 39 with COVID-19, enrolled during active disease. The chain carries TRBV19 and TRBJ2-5, with a tentative D call TRBD1 (6 bases). CDR3 residues: CASRSRTDQETQYF. For the CDR3, the DNA is TGTGCCAGTAGGTCCCGGACAGATCAAGAGACCCAGTACTTC.